This T cell receptor (beta chain) stems from a study of CD8 T cells in ankylosing spondylitis. TCRdb called the 5' RACE reads again in MiXCR, with one record for every CDR3 protein. The data hold approximately 110,000 distinct CDR3 sequences, with 20% to 30% observed a single time. V was trimmed by 7 bases and J by 3 bases, leaving 5 bases between them. This CDR3 is built from 11 residues. Germline lookup yields CDR1 SGHRS and CDR2 YFSETQ. V is TRBV5-1 and J is TRBJ1-5; D remains ambiguous. This receptor was taken from a male donor with ankylosing spondylitis. Sequencing input: synovial fluid, either unsorted or a sorted T cell fraction (not recorded which). In nucleotides, the CDR3 is TGCGCCAGCCGACTCAATCAGCCCCAGCATTTT. Protein product: CASRLNQPQHF.